This T cell receptor (beta chain) was recorded in a study of CD8 T cells in Susac syndrome (dated by TCRdb to between 2018 and 2021). In the study overall: Whether CD8+ T cell activation and differentiation in Susac syndrome was antigen driven was tested using repertoire sequencing. General conclusions and limits of the study: The TCR sequencing and HLA analysis was acknowledged to have included a relatively small number of individuals.

The germline V gene gives CDR1 as SNHLY and CDR2 as FYNNEI. V and J are truncated by 4 bases and 5 bases respectively, leaving an intervening sequence of 11 bases. The CDR3 has 14 amino acids, counting the end cysteine and phenylalanine. The CDR3 DNA has 42 bases and is translated from base 1. Points on this clonotype: It lacks a known antigen. There are no base qualities to consult, and no much larger clone falls within one base.

Peripheral blood CD8+ and CD4+ T cells from healthy donors, Susac syndrome patients and multiple sclerosis patients were profiled using high-throughput TCR beta sequencing. Multiple sclerosis controls were treatment-naive patients with stable or active relapsing-remitting disease fulfilling revised McDonald criteria. Bulk CD8+ and CD4+ T cells were purified by magnetic negative isolation, whereas CD8+ TEMRA cells were enriched by FACS. Blood was drawn into EDTA tubes, processed within 24 hours, and PBMCs were isolated by density gradient centrifugation. PBMCs destined for TCR sequencing were cryopreserved in liquid nitrogen and later thawed in a 37 °C water bath. The sorted or isolated CD4+, CD8+ and CD8+ TEMRA cells reached a purity of at least 90%. RNA was extracted with the RNeasy kit and roughly 0.45 to 1 ug was reverse transcribed using random hexamers. TCR beta CDR3 regions were amplified with the immunoSEQ multiplex PCR assay covering 54 Vbeta and 13 Jbeta segments. PCR amplification bias was corrected using a synthetic template baseline for primer optimization and computational correction. In the source study's methods: Only productive sequences were kept, with reads annotated to V, D and J genes according to IMGT and analyzed in immunoSEQ Analyzer. To calculate clonality, Shannon entropy was normalized by log2 of the number of productive unique sequences and then subtracted from one. For each patient and control, public and private clones were evaluated among the 100 most prevalent clones. Susac-specific clones were defined as absent from healthy and MS cohorts, approximately 1,000 published viral clones and other ImmuneACCESS disease sequences. TCRdb reprocessed the public reads (quality trimming at Q25 with fastp, clone calling with MiXCR) and kept in-frame beta chains. Rows are unified per CDR3 protein, each entry keeping the most common DNA and genes. The authors' filters were not applied to this entry. The sample yields about 170,000 distinct CDR3 sequences; approximately 94% were counted once. The leading ten clones occupy roughly 0.1% of the sample.

Specimen: CD4+ T cells from PBMCs. The source is a human donor with multiple sclerosis. The chain couples TRBV2 to TRBJ2-2; TRBD2 is a possible D gene, resting on 6 matching bases. The nucleotide sequence is TGTGCCAGCAGTGGGGCTCTAGCGACCGGGGAGCTGTTTTTT. It encodes CASSGALATGELFF.